This is a list of T cell receptor beta chains from one sample in a study of blood T cell repertoires in COVID-19. Sequenced by immunoSEQ multiplex PCR; TCRdb stores in-frame clones only, minus some. The data contain around 140,000 clones, over 75% of them singletons. Sequenced material: peripheral blood. These receptors were obtained from a man aged 60 to 69 with active or convalescent COVID-19. Both conserved end residues are part of each CDR3. Each record gives: J gene, V gene, clone size, CDR3 protein. The listing skips clone size in some rows; elsewhere it reads once, few, many or a size class.

TRBJ1-3	TRBV3-1/TRBV3-2	.	CASSQAGGNTIYF
TRBJ1-1	TRBV7-9	.	CASSQGDRTNTEAFF
TRBJ1-5	TRBV27	once	CASSLMGANQPQHF
TRBJ2-7	TRBV6-6	.	CASSWDLDRGLYEQYF
TRBJ1-2	TRBV7-2	.	CASSLGRQGTYGYTF
TRBJ1-2	TRBV6-6	.	CASSYSSQLMNGYTF
TRBJ2-7	TRBV19	.	CASSIYGTAPGREQYF
TRBJ1-1	TRBV11-2	.	CASSLGPRGPLYTEAFF
TRBJ2-1	TRBV6-5	.	CASSSDRDRGEQFF
TRBJ1-6	TRBV6-5	few	CASRTGTANSPLHF
TRBJ2-7	TRBV7-9	.	CASSNAGTETYEQYF
TRBJ2-7	TRBV28	.	CASSGRRTLNYEQYF
TRBJ1-1	TRBV5-1	.	CASSSQGGGTEAFF
TRBJ2-2	TRBV5-6	.	CASSPRLAGGGWAGELFF
TRBJ2-1	TRBV4-1	.	CASSQDPRTYNEQFF
TRBJ1-3	TRBV6-5	.	CASSSSTGNSGNTIYF
TRBJ2-1	TRBV11-2	.	CASSLVAWTGNNEQFF
TRBJ2-7	TRBV6-6	.	CASRGQGSSYEQYF
TRBJ2-1	TRBV11-2	.	CASSLGQGYGRVYNEQFF
TRBJ2-1	TRBV7-3	.	CASSPGRAGRNEQFF
TRBJ2-2	TRBV7-8	.	CASTLTGGLVGELFF
TRBJ2-1	TRBV7-9	.	CASSRVLAGRGDEQFF
TRBJ1-1	TRBV12-2	once	CASRSNRVLNTEAFF
TRBJ1-2	TRBV20-1	.	CSVRAGYGYTF
TRBJ1-2	TRBV3-1/TRBV3-2	.	CASSQDRGGYTF
TRBJ2-1	TRBV24-1	.	CATGGTGQGPEQFF
TRBJ2-7	TRBV28	.	CASSFPHYYEQYF
TRBJ2-7	TRBV6-6	.	CASSYPETGSYEQYF
TRBJ2-7	TRBV6-5	.	CATGGNPYEQYF
TRBJ2-1	TRBV5-1	.	CASKGTAGLRSYNEQFF
TRBJ2-2	TRBV10-1	.	CASSAWTGNTGELFF
TRBJ2-7	TRBV6-5	.	CATSGTSVSEQYF
TRBJ2-2	TRBV5-4	.	CASSRSQGGGTGELFF
TRBJ2-1	TRBV9	.	CASSPRGSTTYNEQFF
TRBJ2-2	TRBV19	.	CASRVGQETNTGELFF
TRBJ1-5	TRBV30	.	CAWSMNPNGQPQHF
TRBJ2-1	TRBV21-1	.	CASSKVRGRAYNEQFF
TRBJ1-2	TRBV28	.	CASTGQENYGYTF
TRBJ1-1	TRBV5-4	.	CASRPQRGEAFF
TRBJ2-1	TRBV6-5	.	CASSRDQTGYNEQFF
TRBJ1-5	TRBV10-3	.	CAIRGQGADQPQHF
TRBJ2-7	TRBV5-1	.	CASSSPGLAGASPKYEQYF
TRBJ2-1	TRBV15	once	CATSRPGVALSSYNEQFF
TRBJ2-1	TRBV30	.	CAWSVSRTSGNYNEQFF
TRBJ2-7	TRBV4-1	.	CASSQDRGSGYEQYF
TRBJ2-3	TRBV28	.	CASSKPRTSGITDTQYF
TRBJ1-2	TRBV2	.	CASSGWEGGGYTF
TRBJ1-4	TRBV11-2	.	CASSLARVITGSGEKLFF
TRBJ1-2	TRBV28	.	CASSSRGDYGYTF
TRBJ2-7	TRBV18	.	CASSGSQGGYEQYF
TRBJ2-3	TRBV4-1	.	CASSQDMSAGGHTDTQYF
TRBJ2-2	TRBV14	.	CASSRYPGELFF
TRBJ1-2	TRBV30	.	CAWKEQGWNGYTF
TRBJ1-1	TRBV6-1	.	CASSEGLRGILGTEAFF
TRBJ2-5	TRBV15	few	CATSFGLAGGSETQYF
TRBJ2-4	TRBV28	.	CASSSPTSGVKKNIQYF
TRBJ1-5	TRBV19	once	CASSISGGQPQHF
TRBJ1-5	TRBV7-9	.	CASSFTQGAWGNQPQHF
TRBJ1-2	TRBV4-1	.	CASSQEKRDFYGYTF